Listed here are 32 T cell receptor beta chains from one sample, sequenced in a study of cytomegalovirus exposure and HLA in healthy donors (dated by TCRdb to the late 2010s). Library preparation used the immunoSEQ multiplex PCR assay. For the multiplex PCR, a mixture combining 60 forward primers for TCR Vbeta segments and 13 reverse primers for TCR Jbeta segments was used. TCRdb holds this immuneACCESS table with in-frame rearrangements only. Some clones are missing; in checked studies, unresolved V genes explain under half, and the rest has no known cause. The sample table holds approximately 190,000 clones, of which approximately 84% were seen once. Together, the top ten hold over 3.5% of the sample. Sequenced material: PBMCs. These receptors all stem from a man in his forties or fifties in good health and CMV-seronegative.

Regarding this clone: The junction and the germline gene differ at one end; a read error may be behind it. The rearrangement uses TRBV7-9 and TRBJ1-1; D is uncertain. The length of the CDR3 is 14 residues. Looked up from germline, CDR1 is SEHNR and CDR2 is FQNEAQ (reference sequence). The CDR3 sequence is CSSSLGAPNTEAFF. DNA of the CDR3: TGTTCCAGCAGCTTAGGAGCTCCGAACACTGAAGCTTTCTTT.

In nucleotides, the CDR3 is TGTGCCAGCAGCACCCAGGGGGGCAATCAGCCCCAGCATTTT. It translates to CASSTQGGNQPQHF. The chain is built from TRBV7-2 and TRBJ1-5, with 7 bases matching TRBD1. V lost 5 bases to trimming and J lost 2 bases; unmatched junction nucleotides: 3. The CDR3 loop spans 14 amino acids. Germline values: CDR1 SGHTA, CDR2 FQGNSA.

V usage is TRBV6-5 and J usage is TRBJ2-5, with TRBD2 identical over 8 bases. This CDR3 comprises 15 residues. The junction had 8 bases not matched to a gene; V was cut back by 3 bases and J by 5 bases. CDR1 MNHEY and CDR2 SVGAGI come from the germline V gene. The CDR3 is CASSYTGGARETQYF. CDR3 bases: TGTGCCAGCAGTTATACCGGGGGGGCTAGGGAGACCCAGTACTTC.

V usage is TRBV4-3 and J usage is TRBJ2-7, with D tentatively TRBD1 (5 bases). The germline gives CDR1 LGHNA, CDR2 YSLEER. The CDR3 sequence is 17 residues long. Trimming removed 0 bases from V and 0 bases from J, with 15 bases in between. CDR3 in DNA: TGCGCCAGCAGCCAAGAAACAGGACCCCACAACTCCTACGAGCAGTACTTC. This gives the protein CASSQETGPHNSYEQYF.

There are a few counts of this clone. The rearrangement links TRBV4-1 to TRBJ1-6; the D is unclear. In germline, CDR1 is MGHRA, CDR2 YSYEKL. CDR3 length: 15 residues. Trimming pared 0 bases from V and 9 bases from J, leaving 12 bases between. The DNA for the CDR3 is TGCGCCAGCAGCCAAGATAGGGCGGGTGGTTCACCCCTCCACTTT. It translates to CASSQDRAGGSPLHF.

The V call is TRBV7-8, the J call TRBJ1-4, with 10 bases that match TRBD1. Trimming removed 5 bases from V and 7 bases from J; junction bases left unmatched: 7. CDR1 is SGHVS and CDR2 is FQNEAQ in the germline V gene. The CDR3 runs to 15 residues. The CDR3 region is CASSLMGDRGEKLFF. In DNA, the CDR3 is TGTGCCAGCAGCCTCATGGGGGACAGGGGTGAAAAACTGTTTTTT.

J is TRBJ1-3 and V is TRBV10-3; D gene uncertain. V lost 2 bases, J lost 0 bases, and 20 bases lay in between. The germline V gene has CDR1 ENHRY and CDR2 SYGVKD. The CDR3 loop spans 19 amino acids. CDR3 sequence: CAISEDLPIPGSSGNTIYF. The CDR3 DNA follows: TGTGCCATCAGTGAGGACCTCCCCATCCCTGGGAGCTCTGGAAACACCATATATTTT.

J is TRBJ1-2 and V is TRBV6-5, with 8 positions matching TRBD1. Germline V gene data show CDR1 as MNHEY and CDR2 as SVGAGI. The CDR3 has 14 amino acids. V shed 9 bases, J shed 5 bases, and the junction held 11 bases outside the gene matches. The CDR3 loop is CASRTGRLNYGYTF. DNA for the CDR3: TGTGCCAGTCGGACAGGGAGGTTAAATTATGGCTACACCTTC.

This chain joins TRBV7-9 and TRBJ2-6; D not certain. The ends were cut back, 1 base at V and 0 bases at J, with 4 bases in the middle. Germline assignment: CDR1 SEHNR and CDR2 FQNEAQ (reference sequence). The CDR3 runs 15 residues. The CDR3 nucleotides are TGTGCCAGCAGCTTAGATTACTCTGGGGCCAACGTCCTGACTTTC. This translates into CASSLDYSGANVLTF.

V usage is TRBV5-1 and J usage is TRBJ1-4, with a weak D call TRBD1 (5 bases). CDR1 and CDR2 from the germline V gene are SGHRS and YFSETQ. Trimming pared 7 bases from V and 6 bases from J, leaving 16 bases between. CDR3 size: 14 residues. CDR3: CASSKDTLDEKLFF. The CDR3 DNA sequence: TGCGCCAGCTCTAAGGACACTCTGGATGAAAAACTGTTTTTT. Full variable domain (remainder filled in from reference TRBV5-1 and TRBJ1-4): KAGVTQTPRYLIKTRGQQVTLSCSPISGHRSVSWYQQTPGQGLQFLFEYFSETQRNKGNFPGRFSGRQFSNSRSEMNVSTLELGDSALYLCASSKDTLDEKLFFGSGTQLSVL.

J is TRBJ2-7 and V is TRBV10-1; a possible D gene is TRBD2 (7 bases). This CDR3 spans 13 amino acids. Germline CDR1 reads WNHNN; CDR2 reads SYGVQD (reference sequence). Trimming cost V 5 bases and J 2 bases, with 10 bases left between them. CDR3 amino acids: CASSSGGPYEQYF. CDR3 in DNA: TGCGCCAGCAGTTCCGGGGGGCCCTACGAGCAGTACTTC.

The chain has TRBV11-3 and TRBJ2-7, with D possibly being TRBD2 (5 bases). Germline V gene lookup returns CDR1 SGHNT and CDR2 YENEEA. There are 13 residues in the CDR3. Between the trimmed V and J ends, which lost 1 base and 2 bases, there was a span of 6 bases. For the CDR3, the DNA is TGTGCCAGCAGCTTAGCCGGGGCCTACGAGCAGTACTTC. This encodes CASSLAGAYEQYF. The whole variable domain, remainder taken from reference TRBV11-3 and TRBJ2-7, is EAGVVQSPRYKIIEKKQPVAFWCNPISGHNTLYWYLQNLGQGPELLIRYENEEAVDDSQLPKDRFSAERLKGVDSTLKIQPAELGDSAVYLCASSLAGAYEQYFGPGTRLTVT.

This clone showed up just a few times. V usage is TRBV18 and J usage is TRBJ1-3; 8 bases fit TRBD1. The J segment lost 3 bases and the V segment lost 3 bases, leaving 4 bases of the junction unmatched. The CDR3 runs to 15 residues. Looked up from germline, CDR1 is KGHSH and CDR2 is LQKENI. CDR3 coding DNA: TGTGCCAGCTCACCGCAGGGGGCTAGTGGAAACACCATATATTTT. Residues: CASSPQGASGNTIYF. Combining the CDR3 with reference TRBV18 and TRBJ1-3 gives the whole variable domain NAGVMQNPRHLVRRRGQEARLRCSPMKGHSHVYWYRQLPEEGLKFMVYLQKENIIDESGMPKERFSAEFPKEGPSILRIQQVVRGDSAAYFCASSPQGASGNTIYFGEGSWLTVV.

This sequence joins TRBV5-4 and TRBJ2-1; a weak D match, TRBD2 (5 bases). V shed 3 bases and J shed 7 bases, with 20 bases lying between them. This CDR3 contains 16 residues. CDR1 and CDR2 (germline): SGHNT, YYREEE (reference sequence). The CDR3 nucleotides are TGTGCCAGCAGCTCGCTTGGGAGAGGGATCTTAAATGAGCAGTTCTTC. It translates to CASSSLGRGILNEQFF. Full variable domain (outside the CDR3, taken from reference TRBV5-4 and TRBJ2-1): ETGVTQSPTHLIKTRGQQVTLRCSSQSGHNTVSWYQQALGQGPQFIFQYYREEENGRGNFPPRFSGLQFPNYSSELNVNALELDDSALYLCASSSLGRGILNEQFFGPGTRLTVL.

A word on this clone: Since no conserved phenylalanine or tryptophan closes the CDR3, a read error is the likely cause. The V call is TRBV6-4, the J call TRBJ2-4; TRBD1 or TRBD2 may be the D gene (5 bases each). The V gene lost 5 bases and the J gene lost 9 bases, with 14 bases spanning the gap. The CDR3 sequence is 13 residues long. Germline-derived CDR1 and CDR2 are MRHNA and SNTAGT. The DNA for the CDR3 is TGTGCCAGCAGTCCCGTGTCTGGGGGCATTCAGTACCTC. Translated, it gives CASSPVSGGIQYL.

CDR3 residues: CASSFRQGDNSPLHF. Written as DNA, the CDR3 is TGTGCCAGCAGTTTCCGACAGGGTGATAATTCACCCCTCCACTTT. V and J are TRBV6-6 and TRBJ1-6; 7 nucleotides agree with TRBD1. In germline, CDR1 is MNHNY, CDR2 SVGAGI (reference sequence). Trimming took 4 bases from V and 5 from J; bases not matched to a gene: 5. CDR3 length equals 15 residues.

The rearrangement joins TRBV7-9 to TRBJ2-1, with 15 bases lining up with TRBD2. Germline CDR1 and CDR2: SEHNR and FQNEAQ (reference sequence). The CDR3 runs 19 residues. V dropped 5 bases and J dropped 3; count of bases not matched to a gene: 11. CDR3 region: CASSPGTSGGLFLYNEQFF. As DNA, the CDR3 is TGTGCCAGCAGCCCGGGGACTAGCGGGGGGCTTTTTCTCTACAATGAGCAGTTCTTC.

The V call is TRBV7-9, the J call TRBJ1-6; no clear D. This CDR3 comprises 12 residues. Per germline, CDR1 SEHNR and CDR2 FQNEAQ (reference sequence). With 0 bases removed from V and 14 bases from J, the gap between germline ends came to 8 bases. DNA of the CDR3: TGTGCCAGCAGCTTAGCGGCCTCCTCCCTCCACTTT. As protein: CASSLAASSLHF.

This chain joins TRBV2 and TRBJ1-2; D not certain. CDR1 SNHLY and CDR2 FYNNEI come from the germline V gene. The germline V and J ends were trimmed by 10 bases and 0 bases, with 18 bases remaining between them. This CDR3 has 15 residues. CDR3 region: CANPSSLVANYGYTF. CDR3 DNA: TGTGCCAACCCTAGTAGTCTGGTTGCTAACTATGGCTACACCTTC.

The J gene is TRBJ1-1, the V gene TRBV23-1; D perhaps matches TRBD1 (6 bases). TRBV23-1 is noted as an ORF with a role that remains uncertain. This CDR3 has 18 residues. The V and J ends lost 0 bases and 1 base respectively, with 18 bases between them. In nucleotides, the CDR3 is TGCGCCAGCAGTCAATCGAAGGGCGACGGCAGGGGGAACACTGAAGCTTTCTTT. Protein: CASSQSKGDGRGNTEAFF.

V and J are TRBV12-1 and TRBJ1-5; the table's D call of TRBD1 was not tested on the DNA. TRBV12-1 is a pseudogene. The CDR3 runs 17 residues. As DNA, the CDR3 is TGTGCCAGCAGCTTTAGGTATAGGGCAGGGTCTGGGCAGCCCCAGCATTTT. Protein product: CASSFRYRAGSGQPQHF.

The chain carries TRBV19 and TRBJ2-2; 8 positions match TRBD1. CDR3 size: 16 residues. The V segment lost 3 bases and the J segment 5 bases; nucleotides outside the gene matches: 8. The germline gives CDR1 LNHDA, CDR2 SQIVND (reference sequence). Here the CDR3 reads CASSISRGRVTGELFF. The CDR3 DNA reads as TGTGCCAGTAGTATTAGCAGGGGGCGAGTAACCGGGGAGCTGTTTTTT.

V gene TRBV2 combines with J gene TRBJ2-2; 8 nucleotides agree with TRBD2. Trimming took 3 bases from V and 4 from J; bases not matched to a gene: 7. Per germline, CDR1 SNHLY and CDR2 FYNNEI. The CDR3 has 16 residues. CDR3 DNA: TGTGCCAGCAGTGAGGGGAGGACTAGCCCCACCGGGGAGCTGTTTTTT. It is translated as CASSEGRTSPTGELFF. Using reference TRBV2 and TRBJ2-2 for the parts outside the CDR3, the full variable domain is EPEVTQTPSHQVTQMGQEVILRCVPISNHLYFYWYRQILGQKVEFLVSFYNNEISEKSEIFDDQFSVERPDGSNFTLKIRSTKLEDSAMYFCASSEGRTSPTGELFFGEGSRLTVL.

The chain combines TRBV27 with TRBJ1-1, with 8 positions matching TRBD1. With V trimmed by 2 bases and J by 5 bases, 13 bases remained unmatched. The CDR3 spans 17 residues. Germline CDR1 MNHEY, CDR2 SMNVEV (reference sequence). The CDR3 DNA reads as TGTGCCAGCAGTTTAACTTCTACAGGGGGAGGAGGGACTGAAGCTTTCTTT. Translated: CASSLTSTGGGGTEAFF.

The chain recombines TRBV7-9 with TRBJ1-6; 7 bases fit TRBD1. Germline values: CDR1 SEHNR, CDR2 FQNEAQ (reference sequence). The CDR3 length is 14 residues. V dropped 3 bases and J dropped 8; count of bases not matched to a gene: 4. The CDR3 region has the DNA TGTGCCAGCAGCTTCTCCGGGACAGATTCACCCCTCCACTTT. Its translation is CASSFSGTDSPLHF.

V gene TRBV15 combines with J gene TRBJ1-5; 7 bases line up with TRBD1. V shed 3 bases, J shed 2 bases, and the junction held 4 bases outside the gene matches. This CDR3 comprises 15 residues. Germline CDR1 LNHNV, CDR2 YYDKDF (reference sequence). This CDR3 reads CATSRGDRGNQPQHF. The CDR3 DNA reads TGTGCCACCAGCAGGGGAGACAGGGGCAATCAGCCCCAGCATTTT.

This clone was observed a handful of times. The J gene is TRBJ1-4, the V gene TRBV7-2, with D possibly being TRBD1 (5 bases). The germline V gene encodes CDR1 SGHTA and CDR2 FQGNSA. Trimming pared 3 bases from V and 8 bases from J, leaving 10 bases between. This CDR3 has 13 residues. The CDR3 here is CASSFGGGEKLFF. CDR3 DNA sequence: TGTGCCAGCAGCTTCGGGGGAGGCGAAAAACTGTTTTTT. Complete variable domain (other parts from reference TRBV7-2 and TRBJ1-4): GAGVSQSPSNKVTEKGKDVELRCDPISGHTALYWYRQSLGQGLEFLIYFQGNSAPDKSGLPSDRFSAERTGGSVSTLTIQRTQQEDSAVYLCASSFGGGEKLFFGSGTQLSVL.

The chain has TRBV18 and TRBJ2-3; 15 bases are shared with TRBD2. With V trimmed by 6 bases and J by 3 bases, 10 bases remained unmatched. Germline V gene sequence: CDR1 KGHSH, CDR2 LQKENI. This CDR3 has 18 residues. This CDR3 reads CASSPGLAGGTRTDTQYF. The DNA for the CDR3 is TGTGCCAGCTCGCCGGGACTAGCGGGGGGTACACGGACAGATACGCAGTATTTT.

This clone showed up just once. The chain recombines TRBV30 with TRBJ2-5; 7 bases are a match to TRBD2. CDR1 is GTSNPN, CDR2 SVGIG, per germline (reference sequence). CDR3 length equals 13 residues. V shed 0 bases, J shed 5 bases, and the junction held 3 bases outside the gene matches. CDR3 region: CAWSVQGGETQYF. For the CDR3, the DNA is TGTGCCTGGAGTGTTCAGGGAGGGGAGACCCAGTACTTC.

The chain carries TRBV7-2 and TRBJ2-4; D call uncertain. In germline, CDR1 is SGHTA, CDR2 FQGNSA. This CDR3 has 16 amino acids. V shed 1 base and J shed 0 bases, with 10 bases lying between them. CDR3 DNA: TGTGCCAGCAGCTTAGGGGCAGTACAAGCCAAAAACATTCAGTACTTC. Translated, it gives CASSLGAVQAKNIQYF.

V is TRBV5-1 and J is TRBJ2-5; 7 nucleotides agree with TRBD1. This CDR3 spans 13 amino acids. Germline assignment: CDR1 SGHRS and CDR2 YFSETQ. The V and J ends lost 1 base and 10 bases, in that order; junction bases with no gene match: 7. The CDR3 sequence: CASSLLQGKNQYF. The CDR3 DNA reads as TGCGCCAGCAGCTTGTTACAGGGGAAGAACCAGTACTTC. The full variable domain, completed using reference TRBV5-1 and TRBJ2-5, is KAGVTQTPRYLIKTRGQQVTLSCSPISGHRSVSWYQQTPGQGLQFLFEYFSETQRNKGNFPGRFSGRQFSNSRSEMNVSTLELGDSALYLCASSLLQGKNQYFGPGTRLLVL.

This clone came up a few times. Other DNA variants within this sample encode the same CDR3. The CDR3 sequence: CAISESQGEAFF. In DNA form, the CDR3 reads TGTGCCATCAGTGAGTCTCAGGGAGAAGCTTTCTTT. V usage is TRBV10-3 and J usage is TRBJ1-1, with D perhaps TRBD1 (5 bases). The CDR3 totals 12 residues. V lost 0 bases, J lost 8 bases, and 7 bases lay in between. Germline loops: CDR1 ENHRY, CDR2 SYGVKD.